This T cell receptor beta chain comes out of a study of blood T cell repertoires in COVID-19. At the level of the study: COVID-19 samples collected from the United States, Italy and Spain covered acute and convalescent phases. PBMCs, B-cell-depleted T cells, or T cells were the source of the cDNA or gDNA that made up the material.

Methods used by the authors: It was from reference gene primer amplification that nucleated cell counts were estimated. Only in-frame clones appear in the TCRdb table, and some are missing; sequencing was by immunoSEQ multiplex PCR. Clone size and the V and J calls come from that table; the DNA yielded D and trimming. The table records approximately 100,000 clones, roughly 84% of them present only once. V shed 6 bases, J shed 2 bases, and the junction held 6 bases outside the gene matches. CDR1 and CDR2 from the germline V gene are LGHNT and FRNRAP. The CDR3 is 16 amino acids. The TCR originated in a woman aged 55-70 years with acute or convalescent COVID-19. This chain links TRBV12-5 with TRBJ1-3; the match to TRBD1 covers 11 bases. Sequencing was done on a sample of peripheral blood. In nucleotides, the CDR3 is TGTGCTAGTGGAATCGGACAGGGGGCGGCTGGAAACACCATATATTTT. Protein sequence: CASGIGQGAAGNTIYF.